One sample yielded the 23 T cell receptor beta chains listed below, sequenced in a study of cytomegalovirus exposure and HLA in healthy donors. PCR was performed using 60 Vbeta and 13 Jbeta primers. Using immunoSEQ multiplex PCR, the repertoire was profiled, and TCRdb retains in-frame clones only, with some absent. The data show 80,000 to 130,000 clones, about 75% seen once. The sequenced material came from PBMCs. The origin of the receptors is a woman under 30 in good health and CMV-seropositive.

The CDR3 spells CAWRLSGAQETQYF. The DNA of the CDR3 is TGTGCCTGGAGACTTAGCGGGGCCCAAGAGACCCAGTACTTC. The chain recombines TRBV30 with TRBJ2-5; TRBD2 matches 8 bases. Germline V gene data show CDR1 as GTSNPN and CDR2 as SVGIG (reference sequence). V was clipped by 3 bases and J by 1 base; unmatched bases: 4. The CDR3 spans 14 residues.

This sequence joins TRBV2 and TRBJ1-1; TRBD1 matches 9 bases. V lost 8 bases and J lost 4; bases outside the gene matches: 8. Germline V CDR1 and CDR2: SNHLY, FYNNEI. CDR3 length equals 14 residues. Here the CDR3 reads CASGGQGISTEAFF. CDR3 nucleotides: TGTGCCAGCGGAGGACAGGGGATTAGCACTGAAGCTTTCTTT.

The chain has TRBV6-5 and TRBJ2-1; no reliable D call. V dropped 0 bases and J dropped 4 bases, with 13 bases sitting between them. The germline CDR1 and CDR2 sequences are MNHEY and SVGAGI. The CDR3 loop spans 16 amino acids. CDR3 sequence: CASSYSGLQAYNEQFF. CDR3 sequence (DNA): TGTGCCAGCAGTTACTCAGGCCTCCAGGCTTACAATGAGCAGTTCTTC.

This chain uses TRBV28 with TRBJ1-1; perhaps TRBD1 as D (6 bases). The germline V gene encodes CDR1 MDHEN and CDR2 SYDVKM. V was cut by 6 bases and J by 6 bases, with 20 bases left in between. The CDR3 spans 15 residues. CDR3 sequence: CASSPLGARVSEAFF. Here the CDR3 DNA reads TGTGCCAGCAGCCCCCTGGGGGCAAGAGTCTCTGAAGCTTTCTTT. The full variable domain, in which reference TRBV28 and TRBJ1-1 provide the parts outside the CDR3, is DVKVTQSSRYLVKRTGEKVFLECVQDMDHENMFWYRQDPGLGLRLIYFSYDVKMKEKGDIPEGYSVSREKKERFSLILESASTNQTSMYLCASSPLGARVSEAFFGQGTRLTVV.

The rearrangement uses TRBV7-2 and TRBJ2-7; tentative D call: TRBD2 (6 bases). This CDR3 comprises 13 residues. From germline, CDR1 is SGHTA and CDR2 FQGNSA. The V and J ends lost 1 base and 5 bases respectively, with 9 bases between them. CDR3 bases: TGTGCCAGCAGCTTAGATTCGGGGGACGAGCAGTACTTC. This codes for CASSLDSGDEQYF.

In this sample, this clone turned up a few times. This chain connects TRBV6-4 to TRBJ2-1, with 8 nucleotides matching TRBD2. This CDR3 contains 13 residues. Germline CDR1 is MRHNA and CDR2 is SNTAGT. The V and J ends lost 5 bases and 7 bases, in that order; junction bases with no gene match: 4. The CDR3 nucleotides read TGTGCCAGCAGTAGCGGGAGTGTGAATGAGCAGTTCTTC. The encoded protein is CASSSGSVNEQFF.

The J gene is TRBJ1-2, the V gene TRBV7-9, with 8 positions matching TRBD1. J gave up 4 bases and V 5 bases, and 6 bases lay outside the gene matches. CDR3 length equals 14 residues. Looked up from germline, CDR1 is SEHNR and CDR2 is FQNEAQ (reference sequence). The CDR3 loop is CASSLGQGPYGYTF. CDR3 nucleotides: TGTGCCAGCAGCCTAGGACAGGGTCCCTATGGCTACACCTTC.

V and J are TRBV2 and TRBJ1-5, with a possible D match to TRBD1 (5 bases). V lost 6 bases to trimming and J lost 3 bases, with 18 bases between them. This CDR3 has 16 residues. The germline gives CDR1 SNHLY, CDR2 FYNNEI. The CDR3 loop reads CASRGRGFGDNQPQHF. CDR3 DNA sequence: TGTGCCAGCAGGGGAAGGGGATTTGGGGACAATCAGCCCCAGCATTTT.

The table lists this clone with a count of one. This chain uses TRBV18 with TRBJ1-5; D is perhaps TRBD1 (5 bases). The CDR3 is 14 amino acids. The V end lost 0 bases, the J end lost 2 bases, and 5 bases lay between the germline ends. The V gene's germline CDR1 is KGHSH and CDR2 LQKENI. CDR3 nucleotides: TGTGCCAGCTCACCACCAGGGGGCAATCAGCCCCAGCATTTT. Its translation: CASSPPGGNQPQHF.

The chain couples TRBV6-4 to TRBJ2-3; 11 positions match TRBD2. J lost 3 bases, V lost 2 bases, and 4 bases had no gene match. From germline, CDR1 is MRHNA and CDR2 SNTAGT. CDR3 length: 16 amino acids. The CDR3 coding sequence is TGTGCCAGCAGTGACGGCCTAGCGGGAGGAACAGATACGCAGTATTTT. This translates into CASSDGLAGGTDTQYF.

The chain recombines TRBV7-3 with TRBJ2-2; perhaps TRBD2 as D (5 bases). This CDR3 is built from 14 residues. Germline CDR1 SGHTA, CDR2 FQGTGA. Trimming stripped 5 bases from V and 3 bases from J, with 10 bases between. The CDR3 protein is CASSPAGDTGELFF. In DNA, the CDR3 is TGTGCCAGCAGCCCGGCCGGGGACACCGGGGAGCTGTTTTTT.

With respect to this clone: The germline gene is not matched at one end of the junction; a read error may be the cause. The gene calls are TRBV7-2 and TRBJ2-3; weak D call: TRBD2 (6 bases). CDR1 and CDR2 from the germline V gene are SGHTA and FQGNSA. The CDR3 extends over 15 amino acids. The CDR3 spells CASSWRRDGTDTQYF. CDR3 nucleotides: TGCGCCAGCAGCTGGCGGAGGGATGGGACAGATACGCAGTATTTT.

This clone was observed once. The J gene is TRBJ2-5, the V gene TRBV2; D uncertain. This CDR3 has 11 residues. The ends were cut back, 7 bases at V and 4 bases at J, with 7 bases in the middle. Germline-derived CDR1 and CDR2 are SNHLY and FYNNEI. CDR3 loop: CASTFLETQYF. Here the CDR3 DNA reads TGTGCCAGCACCTTTTTAGAGACCCAGTACTTC.

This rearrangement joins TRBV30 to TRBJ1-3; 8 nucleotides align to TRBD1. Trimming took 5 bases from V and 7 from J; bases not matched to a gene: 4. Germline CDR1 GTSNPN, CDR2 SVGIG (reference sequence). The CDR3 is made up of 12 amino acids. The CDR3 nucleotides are TGTGCCTGGGACAGGGGATTGAACACCATATATTTT. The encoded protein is CAWDRGLNTIYF.

CDR3 bases: TGTGCCAGCAGCCCCACCCTAGCGGGAGTTTACAATGAGCAGTTCTTC. This encodes CASSPTLAGVYNEQFF. The chain combines TRBV9 with TRBJ2-1; 10 bases match TRBD2. CDR1 and CDR2 from the germline V gene are SGDLS and YYNGEE. The junction had 8 bases not matched to a gene; V was cut back by 4 bases and J by 4 bases. The CDR3 has 16 residues.

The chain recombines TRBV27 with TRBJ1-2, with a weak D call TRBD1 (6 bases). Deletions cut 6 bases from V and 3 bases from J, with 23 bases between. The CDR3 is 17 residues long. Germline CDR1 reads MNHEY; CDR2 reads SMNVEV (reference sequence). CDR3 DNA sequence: TGTGCCAGCAGCCAAAGTTTTCCGAGCAGGGGATACTATGGCTACACCTTC. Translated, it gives CASSQSFPSRGYYGYTF.

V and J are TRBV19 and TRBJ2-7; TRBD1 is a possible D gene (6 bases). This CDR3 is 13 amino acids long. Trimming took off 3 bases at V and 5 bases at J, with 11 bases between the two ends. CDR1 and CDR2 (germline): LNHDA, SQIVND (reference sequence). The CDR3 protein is CASSINREHEQYF. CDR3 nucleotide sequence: TGTGCCAGTAGTATCAACAGGGAACACGAGCAGTACTTC.

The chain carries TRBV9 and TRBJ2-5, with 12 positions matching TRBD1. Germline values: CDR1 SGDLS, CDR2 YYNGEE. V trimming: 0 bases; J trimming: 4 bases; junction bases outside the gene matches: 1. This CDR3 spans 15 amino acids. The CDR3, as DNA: TGTGCCAGCAGCGTAGTGGGACAGGGGGCAGAGACCCAGTACTTC. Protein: CASSVVGQGAETQYF.

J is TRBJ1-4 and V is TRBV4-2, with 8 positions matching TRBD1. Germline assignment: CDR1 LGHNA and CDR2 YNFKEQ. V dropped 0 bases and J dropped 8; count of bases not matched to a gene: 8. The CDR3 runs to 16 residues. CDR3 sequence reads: CASSQERGQGYEKLFF. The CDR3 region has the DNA TGTGCCAGCAGCCAAGAGAGAGGACAGGGATACGAAAAACTGTTTTTT.

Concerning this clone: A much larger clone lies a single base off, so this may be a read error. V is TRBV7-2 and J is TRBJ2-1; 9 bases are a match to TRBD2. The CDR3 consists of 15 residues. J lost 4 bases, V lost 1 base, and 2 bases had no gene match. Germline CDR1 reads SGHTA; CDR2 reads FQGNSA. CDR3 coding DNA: TGTGCCAGCAGCTTAGGACTAGCGGATTACAATGAGCAGTTCTTC. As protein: CASSLGLADYNEQFF.

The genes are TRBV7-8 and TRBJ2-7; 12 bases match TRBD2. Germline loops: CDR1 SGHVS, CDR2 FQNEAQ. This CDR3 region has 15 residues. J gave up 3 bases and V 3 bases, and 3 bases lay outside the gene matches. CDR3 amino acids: CASSFGTSGFYEQYF. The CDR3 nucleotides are TGTGCCAGCAGCTTTGGGACTAGCGGGTTCTACGAGCAGTACTTC.

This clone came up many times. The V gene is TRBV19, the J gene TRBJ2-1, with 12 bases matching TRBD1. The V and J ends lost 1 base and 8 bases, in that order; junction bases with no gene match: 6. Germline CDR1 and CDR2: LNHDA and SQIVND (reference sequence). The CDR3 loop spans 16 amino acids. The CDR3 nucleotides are TGTGCCAGTAGTATAGTAATGGGACAGGGGGCCGATGAGCAGTTCTTC. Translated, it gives CASSIVMGQGADEQFF. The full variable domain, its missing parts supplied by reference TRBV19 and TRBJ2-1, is DGGITQSPKYLFRKEGQNVTLSCEQNLNHDAMYWYRQDPGQGLRLIYYSQIVNDFQKGDIAEGYSVSREKKESFPLTVTSAQKNPTAFYLCASSIVMGQGADEQFFGPGTRLTVL.

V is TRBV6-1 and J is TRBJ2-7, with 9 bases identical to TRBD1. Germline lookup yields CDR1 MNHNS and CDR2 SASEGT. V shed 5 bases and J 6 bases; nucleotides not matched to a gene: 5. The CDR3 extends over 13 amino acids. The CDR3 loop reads CASSLQGAGEQYF. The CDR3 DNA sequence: TGTGCCAGCAGTCTACAGGGGGCGGGCGAGCAGTACTTC.